The 8 T cell receptor beta chains presented below share a single source sample, sequenced in a study of blood T cell repertoires in COVID-19. The table came from immunoSEQ multiplex PCR; TCRdb's copy has only in-frame clones and leaves some out. Here the sample spans approximately 120,000 clones, approximately 90% being singletons. Sequencing input: peripheral blood. These receptors were taken from a human donor with acute or convalescent COVID-19. The donor label of this sample is uncertain.

This chain uses TRBV3-1 (or the pseudogene TRBV3-2) with TRBJ2-3; no reliable D call. The germline V gene has CDR1 LGHDT and CDR2 YNNKEL (reference sequence). The ends were cut back, 3 bases at V and 3 bases at J, with 7 bases in the middle. The CDR3 spans 13 residues. CDR3 DNA sequence: TGTGCCAGCAGCCACCAGAAGACAGATACGCAGTATTTT. Its protein is CASSHQKTDTQYF.

This sequence joins TRBV19 and TRBJ2-1; 10 bases align to TRBD2. Germline-derived CDR1 and CDR2 are LNHDA and SQIVND (reference sequence). This CDR3 is 16 amino acids long. V was clipped by 3 bases and J by 3 bases; unmatched bases: 5. CDR3 protein: CASSIGSGRDYNEQFF. The CDR3 region has the DNA TGTGCCAGTAGTATCGGGAGCGGGAGGGACTACAATGAGCAGTTCTTC.

The chain recombines TRBV12-3 or TRBV12-4 with TRBJ1-1; possibly TRBD1 for D (6 bases). The V end was cut by 6 bases, the J end by 5 bases, with 13 bases between. There are 13 residues in the CDR3. The CDR3 region is CASSSRGLTEAFF. The CDR3 nucleotides are TGTGCCAGCAGCAGTAGGGGGTTGACTGAAGCTTTCTTT.

J is TRBJ2-5 and V is TRBV6-6; TRBD1 aligns across 10 bases. V was pared by 6 bases and J by 1 base, with 2 bases of the junction left unmatched. The length of the CDR3 is 14 residues. CDR1 is MNHNY, CDR2 SVGAGI, per germline (reference sequence). DNA for the CDR3: TGTGCCAGCAGCGACAGGGGGCTCCAAGAGACCCAGTACTTC. Residues: CASSDRGLQETQYF.

Only a few counts were recorded for this clone. V and J are TRBV28 and TRBJ1-1, with 9 bases matching TRBD1. The germline V gene has CDR1 MDHEN and CDR2 SYDVKM. The CDR3 is 14 amino acids. With V trimmed by 7 bases and J by 4 bases, 7 bases remained unmatched. CDR3 sequence: CASNRGTGFTEAFF. DNA of the CDR3: TGTGCCAGCAACCGAGGGACAGGGTTCACTGAAGCTTTCTTT.

The rearrangement uses TRBV27 and TRBJ1-2; D unresolved. The V gene lost 4 bases and the J gene lost 2 bases, with 8 bases spanning the gap. The CDR3 runs 13 residues. CDR1 is MNHEY, CDR2 SMNVEV, per germline (reference sequence). CDR3 protein: CASSYPTNYGYTF. The CDR3 DNA sequence: TGTGCCAGCAGTTATCCGACAAACTATGGCTACACCTTC.

V is TRBV6-2 or TRBV6-3 and J is TRBJ2-1; TRBD2 might be the D (5 bases). Germline V gene data show CDR1 as MNHEY and CDR2 as SVGEGT. V lost 0 bases and J 0 bases, leaving 9 bases between the germline ends. This CDR3 contains 16 residues. This chain's CDR3 is CASSYSTGSSYNEQFF. The CDR3 nucleotides read TGTGCCAGCAGTTACTCGACTGGGAGCTCCTACAATGAGCAGTTCTTC.

This clone was observed a single time. J is TRBJ1-1 and V is TRBV28; 8 positions agree with TRBD1. From germline, CDR1 is MDHEN and CDR2 SYDVKM. V was pared by 5 bases and J by 0 bases, with 14 bases of the junction left unmatched. The CDR3 consists of 18 residues. CDR3 in DNA: TGTGCCAGCAGTCGACCCCCGGGACAGGTTTTCATGAACACTGAAGCTTTCTTT. It encodes CASSRPPGQVFMNTEAFF.